This T cell receptor (beta chain) is from a study of CD4 T cells in relation to SARS-CoV-2 and coronaviruses. Sequenced by immunoSEQ multiplex PCR; TCRdb stores in-frame clones only, minus some. The sample comprises just over 15,000 clones, roughly 71% of which are singletons, and about 30% rests with the top ten. Germline CDR1 and CDR2: LGHDT and YNNKEL (reference sequence). Trimming stripped 1 base from V and 3 bases from J, with 10 bases between. The CDR3 runs to 15 residues. CD4+ T cells from unexposed donors were obtained before the COVID-19 pandemic (2011-2018). Isolation of CD4+ T cells took place after nine to ten days in culture. As to this clone: The antigen is unknown.

The sequencing sample was made of CD4+ T cells from PBMCs, cultured in vitro. The chain employs TRBV3-1 (or the pseudogene TRBV3-2) and TRBJ1-3; D remains unclear. The sequence came from a human donor in good health. CDR3 bases: TGTGCCAGCAGCCAAGGATTGCGATTTGGAAACACCATATATTTT. This gives the protein CASSQGLRFGNTIYF.